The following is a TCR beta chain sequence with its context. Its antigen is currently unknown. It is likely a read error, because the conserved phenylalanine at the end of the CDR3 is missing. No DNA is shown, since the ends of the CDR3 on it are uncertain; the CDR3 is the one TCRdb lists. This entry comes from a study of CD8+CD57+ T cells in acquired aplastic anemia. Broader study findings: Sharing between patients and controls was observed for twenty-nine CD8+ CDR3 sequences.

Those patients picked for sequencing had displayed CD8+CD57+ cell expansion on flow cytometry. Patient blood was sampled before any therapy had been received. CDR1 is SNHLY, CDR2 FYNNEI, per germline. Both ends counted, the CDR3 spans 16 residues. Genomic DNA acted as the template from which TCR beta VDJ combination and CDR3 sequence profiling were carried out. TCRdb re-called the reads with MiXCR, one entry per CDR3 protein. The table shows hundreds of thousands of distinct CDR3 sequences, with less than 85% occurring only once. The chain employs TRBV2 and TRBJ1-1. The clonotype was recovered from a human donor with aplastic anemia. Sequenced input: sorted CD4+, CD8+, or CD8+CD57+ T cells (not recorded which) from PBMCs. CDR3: CASGGTPVVLHTEASV.